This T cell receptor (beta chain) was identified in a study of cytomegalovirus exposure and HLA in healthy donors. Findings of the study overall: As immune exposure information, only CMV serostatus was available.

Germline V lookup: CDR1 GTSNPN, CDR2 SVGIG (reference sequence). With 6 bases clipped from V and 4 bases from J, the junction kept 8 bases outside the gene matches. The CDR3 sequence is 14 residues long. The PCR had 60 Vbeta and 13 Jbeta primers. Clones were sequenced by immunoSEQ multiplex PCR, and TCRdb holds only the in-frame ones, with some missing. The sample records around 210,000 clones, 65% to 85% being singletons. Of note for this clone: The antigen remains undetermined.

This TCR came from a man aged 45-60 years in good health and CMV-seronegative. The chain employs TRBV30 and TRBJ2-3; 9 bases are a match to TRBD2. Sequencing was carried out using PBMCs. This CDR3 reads CACRLGLAADTQYF. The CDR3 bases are TGTGCCTGCCGTCTGGGACTAGCAGCAGATACGCAGTATTTT. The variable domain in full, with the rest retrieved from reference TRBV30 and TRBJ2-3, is SQTIHQWPATLVQPVGSPLSLECTVEGTSNPNLYWYRQAAGRGLQLLFYSVGIGQISSEVPQNLSASRPQDRQFILSSKKLLLSDSGFYLCACRLGLAADTQYFGPGTRLTVL.